Below are 16 T cell receptor beta chains sequenced from a single sample in a study of early T cells in non-severe SARS-CoV-2 infection. A single record per CDR3 protein comes from TCRdb applying MiXCR to the 5' RACE reads. This table holds tens of thousands of distinct CDR3 sequences, less than 5% found once. Sequenced input: whole blood. These receptors originate from an adult who was a healthcare worker with PCR-confirmed SARS-CoV-2 infection or an uninfected control (not recorded which).

The chain links TRBV4-3 to TRBJ2-1; the match to TRBD1 covers 9 bases. Germline loops: CDR1 LGHNA, CDR2 YSLEER. V shed 4 bases, J shed 2 bases, and the junction held 6 bases outside the gene matches. This CDR3 comprises 16 residues. In DNA form, the CDR3 reads TGCGCCAGCAGCCCTACGGGACAGGGAACCTACAATGAGCAGTTCTTC. Amino acid sequence: CASSPTGQGTYNEQFF.

The chain joins TRBV4-3 to TRBJ2-1, with D hard to call. The CDR3 spans 16 residues. The germline V and J ends were trimmed by 0 bases and 0 bases, with 9 bases remaining between them. Looked up from germline, CDR1 is LGHNA and CDR2 is YSLEER. The CDR3 loop reads CASSQDGRSSYNEQFF. As DNA, the CDR3 is TGCGCCAGCAGCCAAGATGGCCGGAGCTCCTACAATGAGCAGTTCTTC.

This clonotype appeared many times. The rearrangement joins TRBV29-1 to TRBJ2-7, with 10 bases that match TRBD2. The germline V gene has CDR1 SQVTM and CDR2 ANQGSEA. The junction had 4 bases not matched to a gene; V was cut back by 2 bases and J by 0 bases. The CDR3 runs 15 residues. The CDR3 loop reads CSVETSGTSSYEQYF. CDR3 DNA: TGCAGCGTTGAAACTAGCGGGACTAGCTCCTACGAGCAGTACTTC.

This clonotype was seen repeatedly, ten times or more. The chain links TRBV20-1 to TRBJ1-1, with D unresolved. Trimming left V 6 bases short and J 3 bases short, with 11 bases between. Germline V gives CDR1 DFQATT, CDR2 SNEGSKA (reference sequence). This CDR3 spans 12 amino acids. Here the CDR3 reads CSASKSYTEAFF. CDR3 coding DNA: TGCAGTGCAAGTAAATCATACACTGAAGCTTTCTTT.

In DNA, the CDR3 is TGCGCCAGCAGCCAAGCGACCCTCAATGAGCAGTTCTTC. Protein product: CASSQATLNEQFF. The rearrangement uses TRBV4-3 and TRBJ2-1; D call uncertain. V lost 1 base and J 6 bases, leaving 7 bases between the germline ends. CDR3 size: 13 residues. CDR1 LGHNA and CDR2 YSLEER come from the germline V gene.

This clonotype showed up just a few times. V and J are TRBV20-1 and TRBJ2-3, with TRBD2 matching over 10 bases. CDR3 length: 14 residues. Trimming removed 4 bases from V and 1 base from J; junction bases left unmatched: 2. From germline, CDR1 is DFQATT and CDR2 SNEGSKA (reference sequence). In nucleotides, the CDR3 is TGCAGTGCTACCCTAGCGGGAGGCACAGATACGCAGTATTTT. Translated: CSATLAGGTDTQYF.

The table lists this clonotype with many counts. V gene TRBV6-5 combines with J gene TRBJ2-3, with unresolved D. The V end was cut by 2 bases, the J end by 6 bases, with 15 bases between. CDR1 and CDR2 (germline): MNHEY, SVGAGI. The CDR3 sequence is 15 residues long. This chain's CDR3 is CASSYRPQVGDTQYF. The CDR3 DNA follows: TGTGCCAGCAGTTACCGACCCCAAGTCGGGGATACGCAGTATTTT.

The rearrangement links TRBV7-9 to TRBJ2-7; D is unresolved. The V gene lost 1 base and the J gene lost 5 bases, with 12 bases spanning the gap. CDR3 length: 14 amino acids. CDR1 is SEHNR, CDR2 FQNEAQ, per germline (reference sequence). CDR3: CASSLEYPRDEQYV. CDR3 sequence (DNA): TGTGCCAGCAGCTTAGAGTATCCAAGGGACGAGCAGTACGTC.

This clonotype was picked up many times. The chain couples TRBV12-3 or TRBV12-4 to TRBJ2-7, with 11 bases fitting TRBD1. Trimming at V came to 7 bases and at J to 7 bases, leaving 9 bases not matched to a gene. CDR3 size: 14 residues. CDR3 residues: CASTRTGGLSEQYF. Here the CDR3 DNA reads TGTGCCAGCACCCGGACAGGGGGCTTGTCGGAGCAGTACTTC.

This clonotype was counted between two and nine times. The chain is built from TRBV19 and TRBJ2-5; D is perhaps TRBD2 (6 bases). With 3 bases removed from V and 1 base from J, the gap between germline ends came to 15 bases. The germline V gene encodes CDR1 LNHDA and CDR2 SQIVND (reference sequence). This CDR3 spans 16 amino acids. In DNA form, the CDR3 reads TGTGCCAGTAGTATCCCCGGCGGGGCTACCCAAGAGACCCAGTACTTC. Its protein product is CASSIPGGATQETQYF.

This clonotype was counted at least ten times. The chain links TRBV7-2 to TRBJ2-3; no clear D gene. V was trimmed by 5 bases and J by 6 bases, leaving 15 bases between them. The CDR3 totals 14 residues. The germline V gene encodes CDR1 SGHTA and CDR2 FQGNSA. The CDR3 spells CASSRPPVEDTQYF. The CDR3 DNA is TGTGCCAGCAGCCGACCCCCTGTCGAGGATACGCAGTATTTT. Full variable domain (rest looked up from reference TRBV7-2 and TRBJ2-3): GAGVSQSPSNKVTEKGKDVELRCDPISGHTALYWYRQSLGQGLEFLIYFQGNSAPDKSGLPSDRFSAERTGGSVSTLTIQRTQQEDSAVYLCASSRPPVEDTQYFGPGTRLTVL.

This clonotype was seen at least ten times. The rearrangement uses TRBV7-3 and TRBJ2-5; the D is unclear. This CDR3 has 13 residues. V lost 2 bases and J 4 bases, leaving 8 bases between the germline ends. CDR1 is SGHTA and CDR2 is FQGTGA in the germline V gene. CDR3 region: CASSLWGLETQYF. In DNA form, the CDR3 reads TGTGCCAGCAGCTTATGGGGTTTAGAGACCCAGTACTTC.

In its sample, this clonotype was seen many times. This rearrangement joins TRBV28 to TRBJ1-5; 10 nucleotides agree with TRBD1. CDR3 length: 14 residues. The germline V gene has CDR1 MDHEN and CDR2 SYDVKM. J gave up 6 bases and V 10 bases, and 9 bases lay outside the gene matches. CDR3 protein: CATLTGTGAQPQHF. The DNA for the CDR3 is TGTGCCACCTTAACCGGGACAGGGGCTCAGCCCCAGCATTTT.

This clonotype was counted ten times or more. This sequence joins TRBV19 and TRBJ2-3, with 12 positions matching TRBD2. V shed 5 bases, J shed 2 bases, and the junction held 8 bases outside the gene matches. Per the germline V gene, CDR1 is LNHDA and CDR2 is SQIVND (reference sequence). The CDR3 sequence is 17 residues long. For the CDR3, the DNA is TGTGCCAGTAGTTCGCGAACTAGCGGGAGGAACACAGATACGCAGTATTTT. Protein: CASSSRTSGRNTDTQYF. The entire variable domain, with the rest obtained from reference TRBV19 and TRBJ2-3, is as follows: DGGITQSPKYLFRKEGQNVTLSCEQNLNHDAMYWYRQDPGQGLRLIYYSQIVNDFQKGDIAEGYSVSREKKESFPLTVTSAQKNPTAFYLCASSSRTSGRNTDTQYFGPGTRLTVL.

This clonotype showed up many times. The chain is built from TRBV20-1 and TRBJ2-5; no clear D gene. This CDR3 contains 11 residues. V was clipped by 3 bases and J by 1 base, with 3 bases between them. Per the germline V gene, CDR1 is DFQATT and CDR2 is SNEGSKA (reference sequence). DNA of the CDR3: TGCAGTGCTAGTGGCCAAGAGACCCAGTACTTC. It specifies CSASGQETQYF.

This clonotype was recorded at least ten times. CDR3 bases: TGTGCCAGCCAAGGGAGCTCCTATAATTCACCCCTCCACTTT. It translates to CASQGSSYNSPLHF. This sequence joins TRBV5-4 and TRBJ1-6, with no clear D. The germline V gene encodes CDR1 SGHNT and CDR2 YYREEE (reference sequence). V dropped 7 bases and J dropped 0 bases, with 8 bases sitting between them. The CDR3 spans 14 residues.